Following are 22 T cell receptor beta chains from one sample sequenced in a study of blood T cell repertoires in COVID-19. Produced via immunoSEQ multiplex PCR; TCRdb's table is partial and in-frame only. The sample has approximately 64,000 clones; just over 85% are singletons. Specimen: peripheral blood. These receptors originate from a woman aged 55-75 years with COVID-19, enrolled during active disease.

The J gene is TRBJ1-1, the V gene TRBV4-3, with D unresolved. The ends were cut back, 0 bases at V and 10 bases at J, with 12 bases in the middle. This CDR3 has 13 residues. The germline V gene encodes CDR1 LGHNA and CDR2 YSLEER. CDR3 loop: CASSQEAPGGAFF. The CDR3 DNA follows: TGCGCCAGCAGCCAAGAGGCCCCGGGAGGAGCTTTCTTT.

V and J are TRBV5-4 and TRBJ2-7, with D perhaps TRBD2 (5 bases). CDR3 length equals 15 residues. V was cut by 3 bases and J by 5 bases, with 18 bases left in between. CDR1 and CDR2 (germline): SGHNT, YYREEE (reference sequence). The DNA for the CDR3 is TGTGCCAGCAGCTCGTCATTCGGGGTGTTGGACGAGCAGTACTTC. As protein: CASSSSFGVLDEQYF.

V gene TRBV7-2 combines with J gene TRBJ2-7; the D gene is possibly TRBD2 (6 bases). This CDR3 is built from 14 residues. In germline, CDR1 is SGHTA, CDR2 FQGNSA. Trimming shortened V by 1 base and J by 2 bases, and 9 bases separated the two germline ends. The CDR3 DNA reads as TGTGCCAGCAGCTTAGGGGACTCACCCTACGAGCAGTACTTC. The encoded protein is CASSLGDSPYEQYF.

The genes are TRBV30 and TRBJ2-6, with D maybe TRBD1 (5 bases). The CDR3 sequence is 14 residues long. Germline CDR1 and CDR2: GTSNPN and SVGIG (reference sequence). V was pared by 1 base and J by 4 bases, with 8 bases between. In DNA, the CDR3 is TGTGCCTGGAGTGAAGGGGCCGGGGCCAACGTCCTGACTTTC. It is translated as CAWSEGAGANVLTF.

The genes are TRBV2 and TRBJ1-2; the D gene is possibly TRBD1 (5 bases). There are 16 residues in the CDR3. Germline V gene sequence: CDR1 SNHLY, CDR2 FYNNEI. V shed 5 bases and J shed 2 bases, with 18 bases lying between them. CDR3 protein: CASSTTPGGKNYGYTF. As DNA, the CDR3 is TGTGCCAGCAGTACTACCCCGGGGGGGAAAAACTATGGCTACACCTTC.

The chain uses TRBV7-2 and TRBJ2-1; 13 positions agree with TRBD2. Per germline, CDR1 SGHTA and CDR2 FQGNSA. The J segment lost 2 bases and the V segment lost 8 bases, leaving 9 bases of the junction unmatched. The CDR3 length is 17 residues. The DNA of the CDR3 is TGTGCCAGCCAGGGCCAGGGACTAGCGGGGACCTACAATGAGCAGTTCTTC. Protein sequence: CASQGQGLAGTYNEQFF.

The chain combines TRBV4-3 with TRBJ2-1; D not certain. Germline V gene lookup returns CDR1 LGHNA and CDR2 YSLEER. V was cut by 0 bases and J by 2 bases, with 11 bases left in between. This CDR3 region has 16 residues. CDR3 loop: CASSQDGSGPYNEQFF. The CDR3 DNA reads as TGCGCCAGCAGCCAAGATGGGTCGGGTCCCTACAATGAGCAGTTCTTC.

This clone was recorded only once. V and J are TRBV13 and TRBJ1-4; 9 nucleotides agree with TRBD1. J lost 7 bases, V lost 3 bases, and 12 bases had no gene match. The CDR3 sequence is 17 residues long. The germline gives CDR1 PRHDT, CDR2 FYEKMQ (reference sequence). The CDR3 spells CASSFTGTGYLVEKLFF. The CDR3 nucleotides read TGTGCCAGCAGCTTCACCGGGACAGGGTATCTGGTTGAAAAACTGTTTTTT.

In this sample, this clone turned up once. The rearrangement uses TRBV27 and TRBJ2-5; 8 positions agree with TRBD1. CDR1 and CDR2 from the germline V gene are MNHEY and SMNVEV (reference sequence). J was trimmed by 6 bases and V by 5 bases; bases with no gene match: 11. This CDR3 contains 15 residues. CDR3 in amino acids: CASSPGTGPQQTQYF. CDR3 sequence (DNA): TGTGCCAGCAGTCCCGGGACAGGACCCCAGCAGACCCAGTACTTC.

There are a few counts of this clone. The chain has TRBV18 and TRBJ2-7; D gene unclear. This CDR3 region has 15 residues. Per germline, CDR1 KGHSH and CDR2 LQKENI. Trimming pared 0 bases from V and 2 bases from J, leaving 11 bases between. The CDR3 bases are TGTGCCAGCTCACCACCGGCCGCCGCTGCCTACGAGCAGTACTTC. Translation: CASSPPAAAAYEQYF.

The count of this clone is one. The gene calls are TRBV9 and TRBJ2-5, with TRBD2 matching 7 bases. Germline CDR1 reads SGDLS; CDR2 reads YYNGEE. The V segment lost 3 bases and the J segment 1 base; nucleotides outside the gene matches: 3. The CDR3 contains 14 residues. This chain's CDR3 is CASSAGTIQETQYF. CDR3 nucleotides: TGTGCCAGCAGCGCCGGGACTATCCAAGAGACCCAGTACTTC.

The chain is built from TRBV4-1 and TRBJ1-4; tentatively, D is TRBD1 (5 bases). Trimming left V 4 bases short and J 0 bases short, with 12 bases between. CDR1 is MGHRA and CDR2 is YSYEKL in the germline V gene. The CDR3 has 16 amino acids. Here the CDR3 DNA reads TGCGCCAGCAGCCCACGGGGGGAGGCAACTAATGAAAAACTGTTTTTT. This translates into CASSPRGEATNEKLFF.

This clone appeared a single time. This chain uses TRBV20-1 with TRBJ1-2; D call uncertain. Trimming cost V 6 bases and J 4 bases, with 9 bases left between them. CDR3 size: 11 residues. Germline V gene lookup returns CDR1 DFQATT and CDR2 SNEGSKA (reference sequence). The CDR3 DNA is TGCAGTGCCGCGGCAGTCTATGGCTACACCTTC. Protein product: CSAAAVYGYTF.

The chain combines TRBV5-1 with TRBJ1-4; D is possibly TRBD1 (6 bases). Germline CDR1 SGHRS, CDR2 YFSETQ. Trimming removed 3 bases at V and 3 bases at J, with 15 bases between. This CDR3 is 16 amino acids long. CDR3 DNA sequence: TGCGCCAGCAGCTCTACAGGGTACGGGTCTAATGAAAAACTGTTTTTT. It translates to CASSSTGYGSNEKLFF. Looking up the rest from reference TRBV5-1 and TRBJ1-4 gives the full variable domain: KAGVTQTPRYLIKTRGQQVTLSCSPISGHRSVSWYQQTPGQGLQFLFEYFSETQRNKGNFPGRFSGRQFSNSRSEMNVSTLELGDSALYLCASSSTGYGSNEKLFFGSGTQLSVL.

The genes are TRBV27 and TRBJ2-7; 11 bases match TRBD1. The CDR3 has 15 residues. Germline V gene sequence: CDR1 MNHEY, CDR2 SMNVEV (reference sequence). V shed 3 bases, J shed 3 bases, and the junction held 4 bases outside the gene matches. CDR3: CASSFGTGGHYEQYF. CDR3 bases: TGTGCCAGCAGTTTTGGGACAGGGGGGCACTACGAGCAGTACTTC.

V usage is TRBV6-5 and J usage is TRBJ1-6, with D unclear. This CDR3 is 13 amino acids long. V shed 7 bases and J shed 10 bases, with 14 bases lying between them. The germline gives CDR1 MNHEY, CDR2 SVGAGI. CDR3 DNA sequence: TGTGCCAGCACCCCAGCCGCGGAGTCACCCCTCCACTTT. It codes for CASTPAAESPLHF.

The CDR3 DNA reads as TGTGCCAGCAGCTCCGCCTGGACTAGCGGGATAGGGTCAGAGACCCAGTACTTC. Translating it yields CASSSAWTSGIGSETQYF. This chain uses TRBV7-9 with TRBJ2-5, with TRBD2 matching over 12 bases. Unmatched junction bases numbered 13, after V lost 4 bases and J lost 4 bases. Germline V lookup: CDR1 SEHNR, CDR2 FQNEAQ (reference sequence). There are 18 residues in the CDR3.

The V call is TRBV25-1, the J call TRBJ2-7; D is possibly TRBD2 (6 bases). The CDR3 sequence is 13 residues long. Trimming shortened V by 5 bases and J by 6 bases, and 14 bases separated the two germline ends. Germline CDR1 reads MGHDK; CDR2 reads SYGVNS. The CDR3 loop reads CASSRPGRLEQYF. CDR3 DNA sequence: TGTGCCAGCAGTAGACCCGGGAGACTCGAGCAGTACTTC.

The chain uses TRBV5-5 and TRBJ1-1, with 10 bases identical to TRBD1. Unmatched junction bases numbered 3, after V lost 3 bases and J lost 1 base. The CDR3 consists of 15 residues. The germline V gene has CDR1 SGHKS and CDR2 YYEKEE (reference sequence). The CDR3 nucleotides are TGTGCCAGCAGCTCCCGACAGGGGGCGAACACTGAAGCTTTCTTT. It yields the protein CASSSRQGANTEAFF.

This clone occurred a few times. The CDR3 spells CASTNGGSGANVLTF. In DNA form, the CDR3 reads TGTGCCAGCACTAACGGGGGATCTGGGGCCAACGTCCTGACTTTC. The rearrangement joins TRBV6-5 to TRBJ2-6; D might be TRBD2 (6 bases). Germline V lookup: CDR1 MNHEY, CDR2 SVGAGI. V was cut by 7 bases and J by 1 base, with 11 bases left in between. The CDR3 has 15 residues.

This chain links TRBV7-6 with TRBJ2-5; TRBD1 is a possible D gene (5 bases). The V end was cut by 2 bases, the J end by 5 bases, with 15 bases between. Germline values: CDR1 SGHVS, CDR2 FNYEAQ. The CDR3 consists of 15 residues. CDR3: CASSLRVGRVETQYF. The CDR3 DNA is TGTGCCAGCAGCTTAAGAGTTGGCAGGGTGGAGACCCAGTACTTC.

This sequence joins TRBV5-5 and TRBJ2-6; D is ambiguous. The CDR3 consists of 15 residues. V was pared by 0 bases and J by 1 base, with 5 bases between. In germline, CDR1 is SGHKS, CDR2 YYEKEE (reference sequence). Here the CDR3 DNA reads TGTGCCAGCAGCTTGGCTGTATCTGGGGCCAACGTCCTGACTTTC. Amino acids: CASSLAVSGANVLTF.